This passage covers 26 T cell receptor beta chains from one sample sequenced in a study of cytomegalovirus exposure and HLA in healthy donors. The PCR used 60 Vbeta and 13 Jbeta primers. The table came from immunoSEQ multiplex PCR; TCRdb's copy has only in-frame clones and leaves some out. The sample has roughly 130,000 clones, more than 60% seen once. The specimen was PBMCs. The receptors were sampled from a woman aged 40 to 55 in good health and CMV-seropositive.

The V call is TRBV2, the J call TRBJ1-6; no clear D gene. Between the trimmed V and J ends, which lost 7 bases and 6 bases, there was a span of 10 bases. The germline gives CDR1 SNHLY, CDR2 FYNNEI. The length of the CDR3 is 13 residues. Here the CDR3 reads CASKEGGNSPLHF. Written as DNA, the CDR3 is TGTGCCAGCAAGGAGGGTGGTAATTCACCCCTCCACTTT.

The genes are TRBV7-2 and TRBJ2-4; no clear D gene. V was clipped by 1 base and J by 8 bases, with 12 bases between them. Looked up from germline, CDR1 is SGHTA and CDR2 is FQGNSA. The CDR3 has 14 residues. Here the CDR3 DNA reads TGTGCCAGCAGCTTAGGACTTGGATTCGACATTCAGTACTTC. Amino acids: CASSLGLGFDIQYF.

This clone was counted only a few times. This sequence joins TRBV12-5 and TRBJ2-3; TRBD1 matches at 10 bases. Germline-derived CDR1 and CDR2 are LGHNT and FRNRAP. CDR3 size: 15 residues. V was clipped by 5 bases and J by 2 bases; unmatched bases: 4. This CDR3 is CASGPGQGNTDTQYF. Here the CDR3 DNA reads TGTGCTAGTGGTCCGGGACAGGGGAACACAGATACGCAGTATTTT. Combining the CDR3 with reference TRBV12-5 and TRBJ2-3 gives the whole variable domain DARVTQTPRHKVTEMGQEVTMRCQPILGHNTVFWYRQTMMQGLELLAYFRNRAPLDDSGMPKDRFSAEMPDATLATLKIQPSEPRDSAVYFCASGPGQGNTDTQYFGPGTRLTVL.

The V and J genes are TRBV2 and TRBJ1-2; 11 nucleotides line up with TRBD1. J was trimmed by 4 bases and V by 4 bases; bases with no gene match: 8. CDR3 length equals 16 residues. The V gene's germline CDR1 is SNHLY and CDR2 FYNNEI. The CDR3 region has the DNA TGTGCCAGCAGTGCCACGCCGGGACAGGGGGTCTATGGCTACACCTTC. It codes for CASSATPGQGVYGYTF.

This clone was seen a handful of times. This chain connects TRBV2 to TRBJ1-4; D call uncertain. The V gene's germline CDR1 is SNHLY and CDR2 FYNNEI. V was shortened by 1 base and J by 10 bases, with 10 bases between the two germline ends. The CDR3 is 13 residues long. The chain's CDR3 is CASSEGVEGKLFF. As DNA, the CDR3 is TGTGCCAGCAGTGAAGGAGTTGAGGGAAAACTGTTTTTT. Drawing the rest from reference TRBV2 and TRBJ1-4, the complete variable domain is EPEVTQTPSHQVTQMGQEVILRCVPISNHLYFYWYRQILGQKVEFLVSFYNNEISEKSEIFDDQFSVERPDGSNFTLKIRSTKLEDSAMYFCASSEGVEGKLFFGSGTQLSVL.

CDR3 protein: CASSMGQGTNNEQFF. The DNA of the CDR3 is TGTGCCAGTAGTATGGGACAGGGGACAAACAATGAGCAGTTCTTC. The rearrangement uses TRBV19 and TRBJ2-1; 10 bases are a match to TRBD1. V lost 3 bases and J lost 5; bases outside the gene matches: 4. The CDR3 has 15 amino acids. CDR1 is LNHDA and CDR2 is SQIVND in the germline V gene (reference sequence).

The chain employs TRBV28 and TRBJ1-5; 11 bases line up with TRBD1. There are 16 residues in the CDR3. Germline-derived CDR1 and CDR2 are MDHEN and SYDVKM. V was clipped by 5 bases and J by 6 bases; unmatched bases: 9. CDR3 nucleotides: TGTGCCAGCAGTCTCCAAGACGGGACAGGGGGTCAGCCCCAGCATTTT. Its protein product is CASSLQDGTGGQPQHF.

This clone was seen only a few times. This chain uses TRBV2 with TRBJ2-5; 11 positions agree with TRBD1. The end of the DNA aligns better with TRBJ2-7, so the J call may be wrong. CDR3 length equals 12 residues. Germline V lookup: CDR1 SNHLY, CDR2 FYNNEI. The CDR3 loop is CASGDRGNEQYF. The CDR3 nucleotides read TGTGCCAGCGGGGACAGGGGGAACGAGCAGTACTTC.

The rearrangement joins TRBV5-1 to TRBJ2-1; 11 nucleotides line up with TRBD2. The trim removed 4 bases at V and 9 bases at J, leaving 6 bases unmatched. The length of the CDR3 is 14 residues. The germline V gene has CDR1 SGHRS and CDR2 YFSETQ. The CDR3 sequence: CASSNSGGAGEQFF. The CDR3, as DNA: TGCGCCAGCAGCAATAGCGGGGGGGCAGGTGAGCAGTTCTTC. Looking up the rest from reference TRBV5-1 and TRBJ2-1 gives the full variable domain: KAGVTQTPRYLIKTRGQQVTLSCSPISGHRSVSWYQQTPGQGLQFLFEYFSETQRNKGNFPGRFSGRQFSNSRSEMNVSTLELGDSALYLCASSNSGGAGEQFFGPGTRLTVL.

This clone appeared a single time. CDR3 residues: CASSLLGQGQMNTEAFF. The DNA of the CDR3 is TGTGCCAGCAGCTTACTAGGCCAGGGGCAGATGAACACTGAAGCTTTCTTT. The V call is TRBV7-9, the J call TRBJ1-1; D may be TRBD1 (6 bases). This CDR3 contains 17 residues. Germline V gene sequence: CDR1 SEHNR, CDR2 FQNEAQ (reference sequence). V shed 2 bases and J shed 0 bases, with 16 bases lying between them.

As to this clone: The junction shows a germline mismatch at one end, possibly a read error. The V and J genes are TRBV7-7 and TRBJ2-7; D not certain. Germline lookup yields CDR1 SSHAT and CDR2 FNYEAQ (reference sequence). This CDR3 spans 16 amino acids. The CDR3, as DNA: TGTGCTAGCAGCCCAGCTCGGGTCTCCCCTATCGGCGAGCAGTACTTC. It is translated as CASSPARVSPIGEQYF.

The CDR3 sequence is CASSLGDRIAFF. The CDR3 DNA is TGTGCCAGCAGCTTAGGGGACAGGATCGCTTTCTTT. V is TRBV11-2 and J is TRBJ1-1; 8 bases map to TRBD1. V lost 1 base to trimming and J lost 11 bases; unmatched junction nucleotides: 3. The CDR3 length is 12 residues. The germline V gene encodes CDR1 SGHAT and CDR2 FQNNGV.

The chain combines TRBV7-2 with TRBJ1-5; D is undetermined. The CDR3 consists of 13 residues. Per germline, CDR1 SGHTA and CDR2 FQGNSA. The V end lost 2 bases, the J end lost 5 bases, and 7 bases lay between the germline ends. CDR3 residues: CASSLLVDQPQHF. The CDR3 DNA follows: TGTGCCAGCAGCTTACTCGTAGATCAGCCCCAGCATTTT. The whole variable domain, remainder taken from reference TRBV7-2 and TRBJ1-5, is GAGVSQSPSNKVTEKGKDVELRCDPISGHTALYWYRQSLGQGLEFLIYFQGNSAPDKSGLPSDRFSAERTGGSVSTLTIQRTQQEDSAVYLCASSLLVDQPQHFGDGTRLSIL.

The chain couples TRBV6-1 to TRBJ1-1; D might be TRBD1 (5 bases). V was pared by 8 bases and J by 0 bases, with 13 bases between. CDR1 is MNHNS, CDR2 SASEGT, per germline. The CDR3 spans 14 residues. CDR3 in DNA: TGTGCCAGCGGACGCGACAGACTGAACACTGAAGCTTTCTTT. Its translation: CASGRDRLNTEAFF.

The CDR3 sequence is CSAAGQGNTEAFF. Written as DNA, the CDR3 is TGCAGCGCTGCGGGACAGGGGAACACTGAAGCTTTCTTT. The chain links TRBV29-1 to TRBJ1-1; TRBD1 agrees at 9 bases. The CDR3 covers 13 residues. Germline-derived CDR1 and CDR2 are SQVTM and ANQGSEA. V shed 7 bases and J 1 base; nucleotides not matched to a gene: 4.

This clone has at least ten counts. The chain is built from TRBV30 and TRBJ1-1; 8 bases match TRBD1. With 0 bases clipped from V and 0 bases from J, the junction kept 3 bases outside the gene matches. The CDR3 is made up of 15 amino acids. Germline CDR1 is GTSNPN and CDR2 is SVGIG (reference sequence). This CDR3 is CAWSVGDRLNTEAFF. CDR3 bases: TGTGCCTGGAGTGTTGGGGACAGGTTGAACACTGAAGCTTTCTTT.

The chain has TRBV6-6 and TRBJ2-2; TRBD2 matches at 10 bases. CDR1 and CDR2 from the germline V gene are MNHNY and SVGAGI (reference sequence). The V segment lost 4 bases and the J segment 4 bases; nucleotides outside the gene matches: 3. The CDR3 sequence is 15 residues long. The CDR3 loop reads CASSLTSGSTGELFF. The CDR3 bases are TGTGCCAGCAGTTTGACTAGCGGGTCCACCGGGGAGCTGTTTTTT.

The chain uses TRBV28 and TRBJ1-4, with a tentative D call TRBD1 (6 bases). V was pared by 8 bases and J by 0 bases, with 13 bases between. The CDR3 is made up of 15 amino acids. Germline CDR1 is MDHEN and CDR2 is SYDVKM. The CDR3: CASGQLTATNEKLFF. DNA of the CDR3: TGTGCCAGCGGACAGCTGACCGCAACTAATGAAAAACTGTTTTTT.

The chain is built from TRBV7-2 and TRBJ2-3; TRBD2 agrees at 8 bases. Germline CDR1 SGHTA, CDR2 FQGNSA. This CDR3 contains 17 residues. V was pared by 2 bases and J by 2 bases, with 9 bases of the junction left unmatched. For the CDR3, the DNA is TGTGCCAGCAGCTTACTAGCGAGCGGGGGCCCCACAGATACGCAGTATTTT. It specifies CASSLLASGGPTDTQYF.

In its sample, this clone was seen once. This chain uses TRBV4-1 with TRBJ1-3, with a weak D call TRBD1 (6 bases). V lost 0 bases and J 8 bases, leaving 14 bases between the germline ends. CDR1 MGHRA and CDR2 YSYEKL come from the germline V gene. The CDR3 is made up of 15 amino acids. CDR3 nucleotides: TGCGCCAGCAGCCAAGATGTCGGGGGGGCTGACACCATATATTTT. This encodes CASSQDVGGADTIYF.

The rearrangement links TRBV6-1 to TRBJ2-7; 10 positions agree with TRBD2. V trimming: 2 bases; J trimming: 2 bases; junction bases outside the gene matches: 3. The length of the CDR3 is 15 residues. The germline V gene has CDR1 MNHNS and CDR2 SASEGT. CDR3: CASSESTSGTYEQYF. The CDR3 DNA sequence: TGTGCCAGCAGTGAATCTACTAGCGGGACCTACGAGCAGTACTTC.

V gene TRBV29-1 combines with J gene TRBJ1-2, with a tentative D call TRBD1 (5 bases). The CDR3 has 14 amino acids. Germline values: CDR1 SQVTM, CDR2 ANQGSEA. Between the trimmed V and J ends, which lost 5 bases and 3 bases, there was a span of 16 bases. The CDR3: CSVTSGALDYGYTF. Written as DNA, the CDR3 is TGCAGCGTTACGTCTGGGGCGTTAGACTATGGCTACACCTTC.

The chain joins TRBV13 to TRBJ2-1, with 8 bases fitting TRBD2. The V gene end was trimmed by 5 bases and the J gene end by 2 bases; junction bases not matched to a gene: 11. Germline lookup yields CDR1 PRHDT and CDR2 FYEKMQ (reference sequence). The CDR3 is 17 residues long. The CDR3 nucleotides read TGTGCCAGCAGCCCGTTAGGGCGGGGGGTCGCCTACAATGAGCAGTTCTTC. Its protein product is CASSPLGRGVAYNEQFF.

The V and J genes are TRBV10-2 and TRBJ2-7; 7 positions match TRBD1. From germline, CDR1 is WSHSY and CDR2 SAAADI. This CDR3 has 14 amino acids. V dropped 5 bases and J dropped 4; count of bases not matched to a gene: 8. The CDR3 reads CASSLGTERYEQYF. CDR3 nucleotide sequence: TGCGCCAGCAGTCTAGGGACAGAACGGTACGAGCAGTACTTC.

The CDR3 reads CASSNLMRGGTEAFF. CDR3 nucleotide sequence: TGTGCCAGTAGTAACCTAATGAGGGGAGGCACTGAAGCTTTCTTT. This sequence joins TRBV19 and TRBJ1-1, with a possible D match to TRBD1 (5 bases). From germline, CDR1 is LNHDA and CDR2 SQIVND (reference sequence). CDR3 size: 15 residues. Trimming shortened V by 4 bases and J by 4 bases, and 16 bases separated the two germline ends.

This clone has at least ten counts. The rearrangement joins TRBV6-1 to TRBJ1-1; no reliable D call. This CDR3 has 12 amino acids. Germline CDR1 is MNHNS and CDR2 is SASEGT. Trimming cost V 4 bases and J 6 bases, with 9 bases left between them. In DNA, the CDR3 is TGTGCCAGCAGTGGAATGGGCGCTGAAGCTTTCTTT. Its protein product is CASSGMGAEAFF.